The rows below give T cell receptor beta chains drawn from one sample of a study of tumor and adjacent non-tumor tissue in lung cancer. TCRdb fed the multiplex PCR reads into MiXCR, producing one record per CDR3 protein. The sample includes tens of thousands of distinct CDR3 sequences, roughly 62% of them seen just once. The specimen sequenced was distant non-tumor lung tissue. These TCRs come from a woman in her forties with non-small cell lung cancer. Each CDR3 is given with its conserved first and last residue. D genes are given only for firm matches. Rows give clone size only sometimes, using once, few, many, or a class for an expanded clone.

CDR3 length: 13; V gene: TRBV6-1; D gene: NA; clone size: NA; J gene: TRBJ2-3; CDR3 DNA: TGTGCCAGCAGTGAAGGGACCCCAGATATGCAATATTTT; CDR3 protein: CASSEGTPDMQYF
CDR3 length: 12; V gene: TRBV2; D gene: NA; clone size: NA; J gene: TRBJ2-7; CDR3 DNA: TGTGCCAGCAGTGACCCCGGGACCAAGCTGTACTTC; CDR3 protein: CASSDPGTKLYF
CDR3 length: 14; V gene: TRBV5-4; D gene: TRBD1; clone size: NA; J gene: TRBJ2-3; CDR3 DNA: TGTGTCAGCAGCTTGGGACAGGGGGTCGATACGCAGTACTTT; CDR3 protein: CVSSLGQGVDTQYF
CDR3 length: 14; V gene: TRBV29-1; D gene: TRBD2; clone size: once; J gene: TRBJ2-1; CDR3 DNA: TGCAACGTTGTGCGGGAGCTCGACTACGATGAGCAGTTCTTC; CDR3 protein: CNVVRELDYDEQFF
CDR3 length: 16; V gene: TRBV28; D gene: NA; clone size: NA; J gene: TRBJ2-1; CDR3 DNA: TGTGCCAACACCGCCCTGGGGGGGCAAGAGTACAATGAGCAGTCCTTC; CDR3 protein: CANTALGGQEYNEQSF
CDR3 length: 13; V gene: TRBV6-5; D gene: NA; clone size: NA; J gene: TRBJ1-1; CDR3 DNA: TGTGCCAGGAGCAATGGGCCAACTCCAGAAGCTTTCTTT; CDR3 protein: CARSNGPTPEAFF
CDR3 length: 15; V gene: TRBV4-1; D gene: NA; clone size: NA; J gene: TRBJ2-1; CDR3 DNA: TGCGCCAGCAGCCATGATCCTGGAGGGACCTGCGAGCAGTTCTTC; CDR3 protein: CASSHDPGGTCEQFF
CDR3 length: 15; V gene: TRBV20-1; D gene: NA; clone size: NA; J gene: TRBJ1-5; CDR3 DNA: TGCAGTGCTGCGGGGGGAGCTTATAGCAATCAGCCCCAGCATTTT; CDR3 protein: CSAAGGAYSNQPQHF
CDR3 length: 14; V gene: TRBV19; D gene: TRBD2; clone size: NA; J gene: TRBJ2-1; CDR3 DNA: TGTGCCAGTAGTAAAGGGACTATGCCTAATGAACAGTTCTTC; CDR3 protein: CASSKGTMPNEQFF
CDR3 length: 15; V gene: TRBV9; D gene: TRBD2; clone size: NA; J gene: TRBJ2-7; CDR3 DNA: TGTGCCAGGAGCGTAGGTAGCGGGAAAACCTACGAGCAGTACTTC; CDR3 protein: CARSVGSGKTYEQYF
CDR3 length: 15; V gene: TRBV13; D gene: NA; clone size: NA; J gene: TRBJ2-3; CDR3 DNA: TGTGCCAGCAGGTTAGACTTCTCCTACACAGATACGCAGTATTTT; CDR3 protein: CASRLDFSYTDTQYF
CDR3 length: 13; V gene: TRBV6-6; D gene: NA; clone size: many; J gene: TRBJ2-7; CDR3 DNA: TGTGCCAGCAGCCTCGGACCGAACTACGAGCAGTACTTC; CDR3 protein: CASSLGPNYEQYF
CDR3 length: 12; V gene: TRBV11-3; D gene: NA; clone size: NA; J gene: TRBJ2-5; CDR3 DNA: TGTGCCGGCAGCTTATTCCAAGAGACCGAGTACTTC; CDR3 protein: CAGSLFQETEYF
CDR3 length: 14; V gene: TRBV10-3; D gene: NA; clone size: many; J gene: TRBJ1-5; CDR3 DNA: TGTGCCATCAGTGATTGGGGGAGGGATCAGCCCCAGCATTTT; CDR3 protein: CAISDWGRDQPQHF